This entry lists 9 T cell receptor beta chains sequenced from one sample in a study of blood T cells in healthy people across ages. Next came a second PCR, run for roughly 7 to 12 cycles, which used a sample-barcoded 5' primer along with a J-beta primer mix. A single record per CDR3 protein comes from TCRdb applying MiXCR to the 5' RACE reads. Among about 780,000 distinct CDR3 sequences listed, about 45% were seen once. Sequences were obtained from blood. All receptors derive from an elderly man in good health.

The chain recombines TRBV29-1 with TRBJ2-5, with TRBD1 matching over 10 bases. Germline lookup yields CDR1 SQVTM and CDR2 ANQGSEA. CDR3 size: 16 residues. The ends lost 0 bases at V and 5 bases at J; junction bases unmatched: 9. The CDR3 is CSVEDRAGTGDETQYF. The CDR3 coding sequence is TGCAGCGTTGAAGACCGAGCCGGGACAGGGGACGAGACCCAGTACTTC. Full variable domain (missing parts from reference TRBV29-1 and TRBJ2-5): SAVISQKPSRDICQRGTSLTIQCQVDSQVTMMFWYRQQPGQSLTLIATANQGSEATYESGFVIDKFPISRPNLTFSTLTVSNMSPEDSSIYLCSVEDRAGTGDETQYFGPGTRLLVL.

The chain recombines TRBV9 with TRBJ2-3; 8 nucleotides match TRBD1. Unmatched junction bases numbered 16, after V lost 1 base and J lost 6 bases. CDR3 length equals 18 residues. The germline V gene encodes CDR1 SGDLS and CDR2 YYNGEE. CDR3: CASSVPRGRGLVSDTQYF. CDR3 nucleotide sequence: TGTGCCAGCAGCGTACCCAGAGGCAGGGGGCTCGTTTCGGATACGCAGTATTTT.

In its sample, this clonotype is medium-sized. The chain is built from TRBV29-1 and TRBJ2-1, with D tentatively TRBD1 or TRBD2 (5 bases each). With 2 bases removed from V and 7 bases from J, the gap between germline ends came to 15 bases. This CDR3 contains 14 residues. Germline V gene lookup returns CDR1 SQVTM and CDR2 ANQGSEA. The CDR3: CSVERGRLGNEQFF. The CDR3 bases are TGCAGCGTTGAACGGGGACGACTGGGGAATGAGCAGTTCTTC.

This chain links TRBV12-3 or TRBV12-4 with TRBJ2-1, with D tentatively TRBD1 (6 bases). Gene TRBJ2-7 matches the end of the DNA better, so the J call may be wrong. This CDR3 comprises 15 residues. The CDR3 DNA sequence: TGTGCCAGCAGCATGGGGACAAACACCTACAATGAGCAGTACTTC. Translation: CASSMGTNTYNEQYF.

The chain has TRBV7-3 and TRBJ2-5, with 10 nucleotides matching TRBD2. CDR3 size: 17 residues. Looked up from germline, CDR1 is SGHTA and CDR2 is FQGTGA. V lost 6 bases and J lost 1; bases outside the gene matches: 11. CDR3 region: CASSPVGLAGGQETQYF. Written as DNA, the CDR3 is TGTGCCAGCAGTCCCGTCGGGTTAGCGGGAGGCCAAGAGACCCAGTACTTC.

The V gene is TRBV13, the J gene TRBJ2-2; D perhaps matches TRBD1 (5 bases). Germline CDR1 is PRHDT and CDR2 is FYEKMQ (reference sequence). V was clipped by 6 bases and J by 5 bases, with 19 bases between them. The length of the CDR3 is 16 residues. The CDR3 sequence: CASRAALRGGTGELFF. The CDR3 nucleotides are TGTGCCAGCAGAGCTGCCCTTAGGGGCGGAACCGGGGAGCTGTTTTTT.

The rearrangement uses TRBV29-1 and TRBJ2-6, with D maybe TRBD1 (6 bases). Germline values: CDR1 SQVTM, CDR2 ANQGSEA. V was pared by 6 bases and J by 4 bases, with 10 bases between. This CDR3 has 13 amino acids. The CDR3 sequence: CSVVTGGANVLTF. In DNA form, the CDR3 reads TGCAGCGTGGTGACAGGAGGGGCCAACGTCCTGACTTTC.

Worth noting for this clonotype: The junction shows a germline mismatch at one end, possibly a read error. The chain combines TRBV28 with TRBJ2-1; D gene uncertain. Germline V gene data show CDR1 as MDHEN and CDR2 as SYDVKM. The CDR3 runs to 13 residues. CDR3 region: CAGSLVQSNEQFF. The CDR3 bases are TGTGCCGGCAGTTTAGTCCAGTCCAACGAGCAGTTCTTC.

The chain is built from TRBV10-3 and TRBJ2-5; D is ambiguous. CDR1 and CDR2 (germline): ENHRY, SYGVKD. V was shortened by 8 bases and J by 1 base, with 5 bases between the two germline ends. CDR3 size: 11 residues. CDR3 residues: CAIGVQETQYF. CDR3 nucleotide sequence: TGTGCCATCGGGGTCCAAGAGACCCAGTACTTC.